The next 25 T cell receptor beta chains were all read from a single sample in a study of metastatic and nonmetastatic thyroid tumors. Patients underwent thyroid surgery, and none had received any treatment before it. TCRdb redid the clone calls on the PCR reads using MiXCR. The table records about 40,000 clones, roughly 10% of them present only once. Material: blood. All receptors come from a female donor with papillary thyroid cancer or a benign thyroid nodule (not recorded which). Some clones in this sample may be carry-over from other donors' samples.

The genes are TRBV28 and TRBJ2-7; 10 bases line up with TRBD2. Trimming removed 6 bases from V and 2 bases from J; junction bases left unmatched: 10. The germline CDR1 and CDR2 sequences are MDHEN and SYDVKM. There are 16 residues in the CDR3. The CDR3 DNA reads TGTGCCAGCAGCTCGCCAGCGGGAGGGCCCACCTACGAGCAGTACTTC. It is translated as CASSSPAGGPTYEQYF.

This clone was detected ten times or more. The rearrangement links TRBV25-1 to TRBJ2-2; TRBD2 aligns across 7 bases. The length of the CDR3 is 16 residues. J lost 2 bases, V lost 3 bases, and 6 bases had no gene match. Germline assignment: CDR1 MGHDK and CDR2 SYGVNS. The CDR3, as DNA: TGTGCCAGCAGTGATTTAAAGCGGGGCAACACCGGGGAGCTGTTTTTT. Encoded protein: CASSDLKRGNTGELFF. The full variable domain, its missing parts supplied by reference TRBV25-1 and TRBJ2-2, is EADIYQTPRYLVIGTGKKITLECSQTMGHDKMYWYQQDPGMELHLIHYSYGVNSTEKGDLSSESTVSRIRTEHFPLTLESARPSHTSQYLCASSDLKRGNTGELFFGEGSRLTVL.

In this sample, this clone turned up once. The gene calls are TRBV20-1 and TRBJ2-3; D perhaps matches TRBD2 (5 bases). CDR1 is DFQATT, CDR2 SNEGSKA, per germline (reference sequence). The CDR3 covers 12 residues. Trimming took 4 bases from V and 6 from J, leaving 11 bases between them. This CDR3 is CSAIGLLDTQYF. For the CDR3, the DNA is TGCAGTGCTATTGGACTCCTTGATACGCAGTATTTT.

The V and J genes are TRBV14 and TRBJ2-1; maybe TRBD1 (5 bases). V was clipped by 2 bases and J by 8 bases, with 10 bases between them. Germline assignment: CDR1 SGHDN and CDR2 FVKESK. This CDR3 region has 13 residues. CDR3 residues: CASSQQGRDEQFF. In DNA form, the CDR3 reads TGTGCCAGCAGCCAACAGGGTAGGGATGAGCAGTTCTTC.

At least ten counts were recorded for this clone. The rearrangement links TRBV2 to TRBJ2-5, with D unclear. CDR3 size: 11 residues. Trimming left V 10 bases short and J 5 bases short, with 11 bases between. Germline V gives CDR1 SNHLY, CDR2 FYNNEI. The CDR3 DNA sequence: TGTGCCATAGGCAAGTGGGAGACCCAGTACTTC. Translating gives CAIGKWETQYF.

This clone has a count of ten or more. This chain connects TRBV19 to TRBJ2-3, with TRBD2 matching 7 bases. The germline V gene encodes CDR1 LNHDA and CDR2 SQIVND (reference sequence). The CDR3 spans 14 residues. J lost 9 bases, V lost 8 bases, and 14 bases had no gene match. The chain's CDR3 is CASSLAVGTKTQYF. The DNA for the CDR3 is TGTGCCAGTTCTCTAGCGGTGGGGACCAAGACGCAGTATTTT. Using reference TRBV19 and TRBJ2-3 for the parts outside the CDR3, the full variable domain is DGGITQSPKYLFRKEGQNVTLSCEQNLNHDAMYWYRQDPGQGLRLIYYSQIVNDFQKGDIAEGYSVSREKKESFPLTVTSAQKNPTAFYLCASSLAVGTKTQYFGPGTRLTVL.

This clone showed up many times. CDR3 amino acids: CASRLGLVNEQFF. Written as DNA, the CDR3 is TGTGCCAGCAGACTGGGTTTGGTCAATGAGCAGTTCTTC. This sequence joins TRBV28 and TRBJ2-1; D gene ambiguous. Germline V gene sequence: CDR1 MDHEN, CDR2 SYDVKM. Trimming took off 6 bases at V and 6 bases at J, with 12 bases between the two ends. The CDR3 has 13 amino acids.

The table lists this clone with many counts. V and J are TRBV5-1 and TRBJ2-3; no firm D call. V dropped 3 bases and J dropped 7 bases, with 9 bases sitting between them. From germline, CDR1 is SGHRS and CDR2 YFSETQ. This CDR3 has 12 residues. This CDR3 reads CASSSTQNTQYF. The CDR3 nucleotides are TGCGCCAGCAGCTCCACCCAGAATACGCAGTATTTT.

This clone was counted many times. This chain uses TRBV2 with TRBJ2-7; TRBD1 agrees at 9 bases. Germline CDR1 and CDR2: SNHLY and FYNNEI. The junction had 4 bases not matched to a gene; V was cut back by 8 bases and J by 5 bases. The CDR3 runs 12 residues. For the CDR3, the DNA is TGTGCCAGCCTGGGACAGGGCAACGAGCAGTACTTC. Amino acid sequence: CASLGQGNEQYF.

This clone was recorded many times. V usage is TRBV30 and J usage is TRBJ2-1, with 7 bases lining up with TRBD1. V shed 0 bases, J shed 3 bases, and the junction held 5 bases outside the gene matches. This CDR3 has 15 residues. Germline V gene data show CDR1 as GTSNPN and CDR2 as SVGIG (reference sequence). CDR3 sequence: CAWSVRDSLYNEQFF. Here the CDR3 DNA reads TGTGCCTGGAGTGTACGGGACAGCCTCTACAATGAGCAGTTCTTC.

The V gene is TRBV12-3 or TRBV12-4, the J gene TRBJ2-5; the D gene is possibly TRBD2 (6 bases). The CDR3 runs 14 residues. Trimming took 7 bases from V and 5 from J, leaving 17 bases between them. This CDR3 is CASIPPSDGETQYF. The CDR3 DNA is TGTGCCAGCATCCCCCCTAGCGACGGGGAGACCCAGTACTTC.

About this clone itself: One junction end disagrees with the germline gene, perhaps due to a read error. The V call is TRBV7-9, the J call TRBJ2-1, with D hard to call. CDR1 and CDR2 from the germline V gene are SEHNR and FQNEAQ (reference sequence). The CDR3 runs to 13 residues. This CDR3 is CAISSGRSFQEIF. The CDR3 DNA sequence: TGTGCTATCAGCTCCGGTCGGTCCTTCCAGGAGATCTTC.

This clone has a count of ten or more. The chain combines TRBV20-1 with TRBJ2-2; TRBD2 agrees at 15 bases. The length of the CDR3 is 15 residues. Germline V gene sequence: CDR1 DFQATT, CDR2 SNEGSKA (reference sequence). J gave up 7 bases and V 5 bases, and 5 bases lay outside the gene matches. As DNA, the CDR3 is TGCAGTGCTGAGGGACTAGCGGGAGGCATCGGGGAGCTGTTTTTT. This gives the protein CSAEGLAGGIGELFF.

This clone was counted a few times. A read error is possible here, since a much larger clone lies one base away. Other DNA sequences within the sample encode an identical CDR3. The CDR3 sequence is CSVAEQQNYGYTF. CDR3 nucleotide sequence: TGCAGCGTTGCCGAACAGCAGAACTATGGCTACACCTTC. The chain employs TRBV29-1 and TRBJ1-2; D ambiguous. V lost 4 bases and J 2 bases, leaving 11 bases between the germline ends. This CDR3 comprises 13 residues. CDR1 and CDR2 from the germline V gene are SQVTM and ANQGSEA.

This clone was seen repeatedly, ten times or more. The DNA for the CDR3 is TGTGCCAGCTCACCCGGGACAGGGGTCACTGAAGCTTTCTTT. It translates to CASSPGTGVTEAFF. The chain links TRBV18 to TRBJ1-1; 10 positions agree with TRBD1. There are 14 residues in the CDR3. Germline assignment: CDR1 KGHSH and CDR2 LQKENI. J lost 4 bases, V lost 3 bases, and 2 bases had no gene match.

This clone was counted many times. V usage is TRBV19 and J usage is TRBJ2-7, with TRBD1 identical over 9 bases. J gave up 2 bases and V 10 bases, and 3 bases lay outside the gene matches. Germline V gives CDR1 LNHDA, CDR2 SQIVND (reference sequence). This CDR3 spans 12 amino acids. CDR3 sequence: CATGTGTYEQYF. Written as DNA, the CDR3 is TGTGCCACGGGGACAGGGACCTACGAGCAGTACTTC. The variable domain in full, with the rest retrieved from reference TRBV19 and TRBJ2-7, is DGGITQSPKYLFRKEGQNVTLSCEQNLNHDAMYWYRQDPGQGLRLIYYSQIVNDFQKGDIAEGYSVSREKKESFPLTVTSAQKNPTAFYLCATGTGTYEQYFGPGTRLTVT.

This clone showed up many times. V and J are TRBV20-1 and TRBJ2-1; 7 positions match TRBD2. Germline CDR1 and CDR2: DFQATT and SNEGSKA (reference sequence). The CDR3 extends over 14 amino acids. DNA for the CDR3: TGCAGCACCGGGAGGCCGAGCTCCTACAATGAGCAGTTCTTC. Translating gives CSTGRPSSYNEQFF.

This clone was observed many times. V is TRBV7-6 and J is TRBJ1-1, with unresolved D. The V gene lost 1 base and the J gene lost 0 bases, with 12 bases spanning the gap. The CDR3 is made up of 16 amino acids. Looked up from germline, CDR1 is SGHVS and CDR2 is FNYEAQ. The CDR3 sequence: CASSLVGGFMNTEAFF. The CDR3, as DNA: TGTGCCAGCAGCTTAGTGGGCGGATTCATGAACACTGAAGCTTTCTTT.

This clone came up many times. The chain couples TRBV2 to TRBJ2-5, with 11 nucleotides matching TRBD2. J lost 1 base, V lost 3 bases, and 1 base had no gene match. Per the germline V gene, CDR1 is SNHLY and CDR2 is FYNNEI. This CDR3 spans 15 amino acids. The CDR3 coding sequence is TGTGCCAGCAGTGAGGGGACTAGCGGCCAAGAGACCCAGTACTTC. This encodes CASSEGTSGQETQYF.

This clone was seen at least ten times. CDR3 region: CATSGGTPSSYNEQFF. In nucleotides, the CDR3 is TGTGCCACCAGCGGGGGGACACCCAGCTCCTACAATGAGCAGTTCTTC. The V gene is TRBV24-1, the J gene TRBJ2-1; TRBD2 might be the D (7 bases). Trimming shortened V by 7 bases and J by 0 bases, and 15 bases separated the two germline ends. CDR3 length: 16 amino acids. The V gene's germline CDR1 is KGHDR and CDR2 SFDVKD.

This clone was seen more than once but under ten times. V usage is TRBV24-1 and J usage is TRBJ2-1; no clear D gene. Looked up from germline, CDR1 is KGHDR and CDR2 is SFDVKD. This CDR3 is 13 amino acids long. V lost 5 bases to trimming and J lost 2 bases, with 6 bases between them. In nucleotides, the CDR3 is TGTGCCACCAGTGGTGAAGCCTACAATGAGCAGTTCTTC. This sequence encodes CATSGEAYNEQFF.

In this sample, this clone turned up many times. The gene calls are TRBV6-5 and TRBJ1-1; 9 positions agree with TRBD1. Trimming removed 2 bases from V and 4 bases from J; junction bases left unmatched: 2. The CDR3 length is 14 residues. Germline CDR1 MNHEY, CDR2 SVGAGI. The CDR3 sequence is CASSYKTGGTEAFF. The CDR3 bases are TGTGCCAGCAGTTACAAGACAGGGGGCACTGAAGCTTTCTTT.

As for this clone: No conserved phenylalanine or tryptophan is present at the end of the CDR3, so a read error is the likely explanation. CDR3 in DNA: TGCAGTGCTAGTGGGGAGAACTATGGCTACACCCTC. Protein: CSASGENYGYTL. The chain has TRBV20-1 and TRBJ1-2; D remains unclear. Germline CDR1 DFQATT, CDR2 SNEGSKA (reference sequence). CDR3 length: 12 amino acids. Deletions cut 3 bases from V and 2 bases from J, with 7 bases between.

This clone showed up many times. The rearrangement uses TRBV6-1 and TRBJ2-1, with a possible D match to TRBD2 (5 bases). The CDR3 has 12 amino acids. V was trimmed by 7 bases and J by 9 bases, leaving 13 bases between them. Germline CDR1 MNHNS, CDR2 SASEGT. As DNA, the CDR3 is TGTGCCAGCATCGCCGCCCGGGGTGAGCAGTTCTTC. Protein product: CASIAARGEQFF.

The table lists this clone with many counts. The J gene is TRBJ2-5, the V gene TRBV7-2; D may match TRBD1 or TRBD2 (6 bases each). CDR3 length: 15 residues. The germline CDR1 and CDR2 sequences are SGHTA and FQGNSA. Between the trimmed V and J ends, which lost 3 bases and 4 bases, there was a span of 15 bases. The chain's CDR3 is CASSFGGGGGETQYF. CDR3 nucleotide sequence: TGTGCCAGCAGCTTCGGCGGAGGGGGTGGAGAGACCCAGTACTTC.